This TCR beta chain was obtained from a study of radiation and T cells in renal cell carcinoma (dated by TCRdb to about 2020). The study in broad terms: In total, roughly 53 samples underwent TCR beta sequencing: 25 or so tumors plus 27 peripheral blood samples. The final blood draw took place at 4 weeks after radiation, the same time as nephrectomy. Across all 55 or so samples, 3.5 million to 4.5 million unique CDR3 nucleotide sequences encoding roughly 2,800,000 unique CDR3 amino acid sequences were identified.

The CDR3 numbers 13 residues from cysteine through phenylalanine. Only CDR3 DNA is held: 39 bases, read in frame from base 1. CDR1 and CDR2 were assigned from the germline V gene as SQVTM and ANQGSEA. V gives up 4 bases and J gives up 0 bases, and the segment between their germline ends measures 9 bases. About this clone itself: Which antigen it targets is not known. Per-base qualities were not stored, and no clone one base away is much larger.

What the time point label conveys for this sample: blood 4 weeks post-SBRT, at nephrectomy. The treatment or condition label of this sample denotes: 15 Gy SBRT to primary tumor, nephrectomy 4 weeks later. Samples were obtained from a clinical trial, in which 15 Gy stereotactic body radiation therapy was delivered to primary renal cell carcinomas and nephrectomy was performed 4 weeks later. To follow tumor-enriched clonotypes, peripheral blood was collected serially from radiation-treated patients at baseline and again at 2 weeks and 4 weeks after SBRT. Every patient's renal cell carcinoma showed clear cell pathology. Genomic DNA for TCR sequencing was prepared using the QIAamp DNA Blood Mini Kit (Qiagen). The analyses included just those samples that passed every quality control check. TCR beta libraries were generated from genomic DNA with the immunoSEQ kit, following the manufacturer's recommendations. Library preparation used a first multiplex PCR with proprietary primers, then a second PCR adding unique barcodes, with bead cleanups after each round. Each sample batch included a kit-provided positive control reaction and a negative control reaction. The final libraries were assessed on an Agilent 4200 TapeStation D1000 ScreenTape, pooled by volume, and quantified by qPCR. Sequencing ran on an Illumina NextSeq500 with a MidOutput 150-cycle cartridge, using 156 Read1 and 15 Index1 cycles with kit custom primers. The pooled library was loaded at around 1 pM with roughly 20% PhiX control spiked in. The source study handled its data this way. The vendor-processed data were analyzed in R, and a clonotype was defined as all T cells that share the same CDR3 nucleotide sequence. In the clone abundance analyses, frequencies in each sample were normalized to that sample's 10,000 most abundant clones. Public T cell clones, which averaged fewer than five per sample, were removed prior to analysis. Tumor-enriched clonotypes and baseline blood-enriched clonotypes were defined as those with an abundance difference of at least 32-fold between compartments. Clonotypes expanded or contracted between blood time points were identified with a beta-binomial differential abundance model. Tumor-blood repertoire similarity was measured with the Baroni-Urbani and Buser coefficient, and groups were compared using two-tailed Wilcoxon tests in R. Sourced from immuneACCESS, this table was stored by TCRdb with only in-frame sequences that have V and J called. A share of the clones is absent; for the studies checked, an unresolved V gene accounts for under half, and the remainder has no known explanation. The V and J calls and clone size come from that table; D and trimming were worked out from the DNA. The sample table contains 60,000 to 95,000 clones; only one count was recorded for 75% to 90% of them. The top ten hold 2.4% of the sample.

Results the study describes overall, beyond this receptor: An increase in top tumor clonotypes in blood was observed from baseline to 2 weeks post-radiation, followed by contraction by 4 weeks, which was taken to suggest transient expansion of tumor-resident clones. Effects of radiation dose or scheduling on the TCR repertoire could not be addressed with the single-armed trial design. Tracking of blood repertoire dynamics stopped at more than three weeks after treatment, with no follow-up past that point. Because pretreatment tumor biopsies were not available, the study could not determine whether clonotypes were already present within the tumor at baseline.

The sequencing here drew on blood, taken from a patient whose treatment included radiotherapy and nephrectomy. The clonotype comes from a woman aged 55-69 years with renal cell carcinoma. This receptor chain uses TRBV29-1 and TRBJ1-1; the D gene is not confidently resolved. The CDR3 protein sequence reads: CSVGNRLNTEAFF. The sequenced DNA is TGCAGCGTTGGGAACCGCTTGAACACTGAAGCTTTCTTT.